The 8 T cell receptor beta chains reported below all come from one sample, sequenced in a study of CD8+CD57+ T cells in acquired aplastic anemia. Genomic DNA templated the TCR beta VDJ and CDR3 profiling. TCRdb processed the reads anew with MiXCR; each CDR3 protein has one entry. The data contain 150,000 to 200,000 distinct CDR3 sequences, less than 50% of them singletons. Patients chosen for sequencing had CD8+CD57+ cells that had expanded, as shown by flow cytometry. Sequencing used sorted CD4+, CD8+, or CD8+CD57+ T cells (not recorded which) from PBMCs. Receptors were obtained from a human donor with aplastic anemia.

J is TRBJ1-2 and V is TRBV12-3 or TRBV12-4; maybe TRBD1 (5 bases). Trimming left V 3 bases short and J 4 bases short, with 12 bases between. There are 14 residues in the CDR3. CDR3 nucleotides: TGTGCCAGCAGTTTTCGGGGGTCGGGCTATGGCTACACCTTC. Encoded protein: CASSFRGSGYGYTF.

V is TRBV20-1 and J is TRBJ1-2; 8 bases match TRBD1. Germline CDR1 reads DFQATT; CDR2 reads SNEGSKA (reference sequence). The CDR3 length is 12 residues. After removal of 6 bases from V and 5 bases from J, the junction contained 5 bases not matched to a gene. This CDR3 reads CSALDRAYGYTF. The CDR3 DNA reads as TGCAGTGCCTTGGACAGGGCTTATGGCTACACCTTC.

The chain combines TRBV15 with TRBJ2-1, with 9 positions matching TRBD1. V lost 4 bases, J lost 8 bases, and 6 bases stayed unmatched. The CDR3 has 14 residues. Germline V CDR1 and CDR2: LNHNV, YYDKDF (reference sequence). The CDR3 sequence: CATSNGQGSYEQFF. CDR3 nucleotides: TGTGCCACCAGCAACGGACAGGGGTCCTATGAGCAGTTCTTC.

The chain has TRBV15 and TRBJ1-5; tentatively, D is TRBD1 (5 bases). The V gene lost 3 bases and the J gene lost 11 bases, with 20 bases spanning the gap. CDR3 length equals 15 residues. In germline, CDR1 is LNHNV, CDR2 YYDKDF (reference sequence). CDR3 DNA sequence: TGTGCCACCAGCAGTAGCGGGGGGAACCAAGAGACCCAGCATTTT. This sequence encodes CATSSSGGNQETQHF.

This clonotype is a singleton in its sample. CDR3: CATSRADRFNSPLHF. DNA of the CDR3: TGTGCCACCAGCAGAGCCGACAGGTTCAATTCACCCCTCCACTTT. The chain carries TRBV15 and TRBJ1-6, with a weak D call TRBD1 (6 bases). Trimming cost V 1 base and J 7 bases, with 11 bases left between them. There are 15 residues in the CDR3. Germline V lookup: CDR1 LNHNV, CDR2 YYDKDF (reference sequence).

About this clonotype: Mismatch with germline at one junction end may stem from a read error. V usage is TRBV6-1 and J usage is TRBJ2-5; either TRBD1 or TRBD2 may supply D (5 bases each). Germline CDR1 and CDR2: MNHNS and SASEGT. This CDR3 contains 14 residues. This CDR3 reads CASSEARSSGTQYF. CDR3 sequence (DNA): TGTGCCAGCAGTGAAGCGCGTTCATCGGGGACCCAGTATTTC.

At least ten counts were recorded for this clonotype. V usage is TRBV5-8 and J usage is TRBJ2-7; TRBD1 is a possible D gene (6 bases). The ends were cut back, 3 bases at V and 2 bases at J, with 15 bases in the middle. This CDR3 has 15 amino acids. Germline V gene lookup returns CDR1 SGHTS and CDR2 YDEGEE. The CDR3 nucleotides read TGTGCCAGCAGCTACGACAGGTCCGTAGCCTACGAGCAGTACGTC. It specifies CASSYDRSVAYEQYV.

The chain links TRBV9 to TRBJ1-1, with a possible D match to TRBD1 (6 bases). Deletions cut 1 base from V and 1 base from J, with 14 bases between. The CDR3 consists of 16 residues. The germline V gene has CDR1 SGDLS and CDR2 YYNGEE. The CDR3 DNA follows: TGTGCCAGCAGCGTACCAAAACAGGGAGGGAACACTGAAGCTTTCTTT. It translates to CASSVPKQGGNTEAFF.